The subject of this entry is one TCR beta chain. The data were obtained in a study of blood T cell repertoires in COVID-19. Turning to the study itself: The study drew acute and convalescent COVID-19 samples from the United States, Italy and Spain. Sources were T cells, B-cell-depleted T cells, or PBMCs; the material itself was cDNA or gDNA.

Trimming stripped 2 bases from V and 1 base from J, with 11 bases between. CDR3 length: 15 amino acids. Germline values: CDR1 LNHDA, CDR2 SQIVND (reference sequence). Original processing notes: Cell counts per sample came from amplifying reference gene primers. The method was immunoSEQ multiplex PCR; TCRdb's version includes in-frame clones alone and lacks a portion of them. The V and J calls and clone size were taken over from that table, and D and trimming were inferred from the DNA. The sample records about 130,000 clones, more than 75% being singletons. The chain has TRBV19 and TRBJ2-5; tentative D call: TRBD2 (7 bases). The receptor's source is a man between 65 and 80 years old with active COVID-19. The sequenced sample consisted of peripheral blood. CDR3 protein: CASSIRGGFQETQYF. The CDR3 DNA reads TGTGCCAGTAGTATAAGGGGGGGGTTCCAAGAGACCCAGTACTTC.